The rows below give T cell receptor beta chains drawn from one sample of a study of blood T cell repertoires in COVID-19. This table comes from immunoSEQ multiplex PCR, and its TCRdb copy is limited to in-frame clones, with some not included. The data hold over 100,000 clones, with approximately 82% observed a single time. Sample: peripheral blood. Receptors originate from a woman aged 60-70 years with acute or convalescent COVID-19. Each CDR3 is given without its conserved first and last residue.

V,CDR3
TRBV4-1,ASRRTGGLAF
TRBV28,ATRYSTNEKLF
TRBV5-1,ASSSTPAGAGETQY
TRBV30,AWSADRGGGKLF
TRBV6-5,ASKTGRNEQY
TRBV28,ASRLPDSVSTNEKLF
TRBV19,ASSLTRYPVKH
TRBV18,ASSPPGTSGPQETQY
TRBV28,ASLSGRGKTEAF
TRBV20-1,SASRGGRVSRDEQF
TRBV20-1,SASTGREETQY
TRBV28,ASSLLPPGQGNQPQH
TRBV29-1,SVRGLGMTQH
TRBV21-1,AKEGTDSPLH
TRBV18,ASSPGTGRSEAF
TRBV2,ASSEAGFDEQY
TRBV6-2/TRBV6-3,ASSYLGTSVYNEQF
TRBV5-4,ASRDRGEGANVLT
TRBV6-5,ASSYWAGSSYEQY
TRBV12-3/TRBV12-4,ASRTGGGNTIY
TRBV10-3,AISEGVGTEGRY
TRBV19,ASSTATDRDASPSTGTGY
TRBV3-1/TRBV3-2,ASSPGVNTEAF
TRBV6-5,ASCLAGGTHNTQY
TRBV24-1,ATGMNGLAGGSSYNEQF
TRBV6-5,ASGTDVYGYT
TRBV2,ASTFSGGAFDTQY
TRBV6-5,ASRGTGAYEQY
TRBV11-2,ASSSRGSYNEQF
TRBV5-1,ASSLGQPTYNEQF
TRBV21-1,ASRGQGWNEQF
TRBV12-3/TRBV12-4,ASSFRGSQPQH
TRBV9,ASGIQGSGNTIY
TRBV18,ASSPTQNNEQF
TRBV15,ATSRAGASNTEAF
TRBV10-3,AISERDSSYEQY
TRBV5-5,ASSFRQPSSGANVLT
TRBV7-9,ASGTVNEKLF
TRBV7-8,ASSLGQNMNTEAF
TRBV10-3,AISAGQNYGYT
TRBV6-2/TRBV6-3,ASSYSISSGGQNEQF
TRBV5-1,ASSFAGGNQPQH
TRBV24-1,ATSDHLSSGGSNEQF
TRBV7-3,ASSAGSLGSTEAF
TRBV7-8,ASSLGGTDNYEQY
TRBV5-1,ASSLGGPDTQY
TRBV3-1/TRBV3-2,ASSQTRQNMNTEAF
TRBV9,ASSVVGDIEAF
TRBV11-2,ASSLMAGGLDTQY
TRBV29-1,SDLSGDGGNEQF
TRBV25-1,ASSSRDRSNAKLF
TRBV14,ASSPHAGVANTEAF
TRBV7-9,ASSPEVGRENTGELF